A single sample is the source of the 19 T cell receptor beta chains below, sequenced in a study of cytomegalovirus exposure and HLA in healthy donors. The PCR ran on 60 Vbeta and 13 Jbeta primers. Measured with immunoSEQ multiplex PCR; TCRdb has only the in-frame clones, and not every one. The data hold about 73,000 clones, with 65% to 80% observed a single time. Sequenced: PBMCs. The receptors originated from a man between 65 and 85 years old in good health and CMV-seronegative.

V usage is TRBV7-2 and J usage is TRBJ1-5; 8 bases are shared with TRBD1. This CDR3 contains 13 residues. CDR1 and CDR2 (germline): SGHTA, FQGNSA. The trim removed 5 bases at V and 11 bases at J, leaving 8 bases unmatched. The CDR3 coding sequence is TGTGCCAGCAGCGTACAGACGGGACAGGCCCAGCATTTT. Translating gives CASSVQTGQAQHF.

V is TRBV6-1 and J is TRBJ2-5; the match to TRBD2 covers 11 bases. The V and J ends lost 10 bases and 1 base, in that order; junction bases with no gene match: 8. This CDR3 is 15 amino acids long. The germline CDR1 and CDR2 sequences are MNHNS and SASEGT. CDR3 loop: CATCLGTSGQETQYF. DNA of the CDR3: TGTGCCACCTGCCTTGGGACTAGCGGCCAAGAGACCCAGTACTTC.

J is TRBJ1-1 and V is TRBV19; 8 bases are shared with TRBD1. Germline CDR1 LNHDA, CDR2 SQIVND (reference sequence). The junction had 1 base not matched to a gene; V was cut back by 3 bases and J by 1 base. The CDR3 covers 14 residues. The CDR3 sequence is CASSIGTGNTEAFF. The CDR3 nucleotides are TGTGCCAGTAGTATTGGGACAGGGAACACTGAAGCTTTCTTT.

The chain links TRBV5-5 to TRBJ2-5; D possibly corresponds to TRBD2 (7 bases). V lost 4 bases and J lost 4, with 11 bases in between. CDR3 length: 13 residues. Germline CDR1 reads SGHKS; CDR2 reads YYEKEE (reference sequence). This CDR3 is CASSIGGPETQYF. For the CDR3, the DNA is TGTGCCAGCAGCATCGGGGGGCCAGAGACCCAGTACTTC.

The chain is built from TRBV6-5 and TRBJ2-7; tentatively, D is TRBD1 (6 bases). Germline V gives CDR1 MNHEY, CDR2 SVGAGI. The V end lost 6 bases, the J end lost 7 bases, and 19 bases lay between the germline ends. CDR3 size: 14 residues. CDR3 sequence: CASRGRQARGEQYF. The CDR3 coding sequence is TGTGCCAGCAGGGGTCGACAGGCCCGCGGGGAGCAGTACTTC.

The chain couples TRBV19 to TRBJ1-1; TRBD1 matches 7 bases. Germline CDR1 reads LNHDA; CDR2 reads SQIVND (reference sequence). The CDR3 spans 15 residues. V was pared by 8 bases and J by 4 bases, with 13 bases of the junction left unmatched. CDR3 sequence (DNA): TGTGCCAGTCGATCCATAGGGGCAGGGGGCACTGAAGCTTTCTTT. Its translation is CASRSIGAGGTEAFF. Full variable domain (missing parts from reference TRBV19 and TRBJ1-1): DGGITQSPKYLFRKEGQNVTLSCEQNLNHDAMYWYRQDPGQGLRLIYYSQIVNDFQKGDIAEGYSVSREKKESFPLTVTSAQKNPTAFYLCASRSIGAGGTEAFFGQGTRLTVV.

The V call is TRBV20-1, the J call TRBJ2-3; D is unresolved. Trimming removed 5 bases from V and 5 bases from J, with 8 bases in between. This CDR3 contains 11 residues. Germline CDR1 and CDR2: DFQATT and SNEGSKA (reference sequence). The CDR3 region has the DNA TGCAGTGCTGTGCAGTTAGATACGCAGTATTTT. Its protein product is CSAVQLDTQYF.

CDR3 in DNA: TGTGCCAGCAGTTACCAGGGGGCGGACGAGCAGTACTTC. Amino acids: CASSYQGADEQYF. This chain connects TRBV6-5 to TRBJ2-7, with 8 bases lining up with TRBD1. The germline V gene encodes CDR1 MNHEY and CDR2 SVGAGI. This CDR3 contains 13 residues. Germline trimming cut 2 bases from V and 5 bases from J; bases unmatched to any gene: 2.

The rearrangement joins TRBV6-1 to TRBJ2-7; 8 nucleotides align to TRBD1. The CDR3 loop spans 16 amino acids. Germline V gene lookup returns CDR1 MNHNS and CDR2 SASEGT. V shed 6 bases, J shed 5 bases, and the junction held 15 bases outside the gene matches. The chain's CDR3 is CASREQRQGAIHEQYF. In DNA form, the CDR3 reads TGTGCCAGCAGGGAACAGCGGCAGGGGGCGATTCACGAGCAGTACTTC.

V usage is TRBV5-1 and J usage is TRBJ1-1; possibly TRBD1 for D (6 bases). Germline CDR1 and CDR2: SGHRS and YFSETQ. The V end was cut by 4 bases, the J end by 10 bases, with 17 bases between. The CDR3 extends over 13 amino acids. CDR3 DNA sequence: TGCGCCAGCAGCCCAGAAACAGGGATGGGAGCTTTCTTT. Encoded protein: CASSPETGMGAFF.

The genes are TRBV5-1 and TRBJ2-5, with TRBD2 matching 12 bases. The end of the DNA aligns better with TRBJ2-7, so the J call may be wrong. The CDR3 consists of 15 residues. Germline V gene sequence: CDR1 SGHRS, CDR2 YFSETQ. The CDR3 DNA follows: TGCGCCAGCAGCTTACTAGCGGGGGGATCCTACGAGCAGTACTTC. This gives the protein CASSLLAGGSYEQYF.

The chain recombines TRBV6-5 with TRBJ2-2, with D perhaps TRBD1 (6 bases). The CDR3 consists of 15 residues. V gave up 2 bases and J gave up 6 bases, with 13 bases separating them. The germline gives CDR1 MNHEY, CDR2 SVGAGI. CDR3 residues: CASSYRTGSAGELFF. CDR3 coding DNA: TGTGCCAGCAGTTACCGCACAGGGTCGGCCGGGGAGCTGTTTTTT.

This clone came up a few times. V and J are TRBV6-5 and TRBJ1-6; 7 bases match TRBD1. V shed 4 bases, J shed 7 bases, and the junction held 10 bases outside the gene matches. This CDR3 spans 16 amino acids. CDR1 is MNHEY and CDR2 is SVGAGI in the germline V gene. The CDR3 DNA reads TGTGCCAGCAGTTTGTCAAGGATACAGGGGAATTCACCCCTCCACTTT. This translates into CASSLSRIQGNSPLHF.

The chain's CDR3 is CASSPSGYSGANVLTF. The CDR3 DNA reads TGTGCCAGCTCACCGAGCGGCTACTCTGGGGCCAACGTCCTGACTTTC. This rearrangement joins TRBV18 to TRBJ2-6; D is possibly TRBD2 (5 bases). Germline V gives CDR1 KGHSH, CDR2 LQKENI. This CDR3 region has 16 residues. Trimming stripped 3 bases from V and 0 bases from J, with 9 bases between.

This clone was picked up a small number of times. The chain uses TRBV4-3 and TRBJ1-2; D gene unclear. The CDR3 extends over 15 amino acids. V lost 5 bases, J lost 8 bases, and 21 bases lay in between. Germline V CDR1 and CDR2: LGHNA, YSLEER. Written as DNA, the CDR3 is TGCGCCAGCAGCTCCTCCCTCTGGACTTCCCAGGGCTACACCTTC. Its protein product is CASSSSLWTSQGYTF.

The CDR3 bases are TGCGCCAGCAGCCAAGCGAGCGGGGACACTGAAGCTTTCTTT. Encoded protein: CASSQASGDTEAFF. The chain joins TRBV4-3 to TRBJ1-1; D gene uncertain. This CDR3 is built from 14 residues. The V and J ends lost 1 base and 3 bases respectively, with 9 bases between them. The germline V gene encodes CDR1 LGHNA and CDR2 YSLEER.

The chain carries TRBV5-6 and TRBJ2-7; D unclear. The V end lost 5 bases, the J end lost 3 bases, and 9 bases lay between the germline ends. Germline V lookup: CDR1 SGHDT, CDR2 YYEEEE. This CDR3 is 12 amino acids long. The DNA of the CDR3 is TGTGCCAGCAGGACATTAGGCTACGAGCAGTACTTC. Residues: CASRTLGYEQYF. The whole variable domain, remainder taken from reference TRBV5-6 and TRBJ2-7, is DAGVTQSPTHLIKTRGQQVTLRCSPKSGHDTVSWYQQALGQGPQFIFQYYEEEERQRGNFPDRFSGHQFPNYSSELNVNALLLGDSALYLCASRTLGYEQYFGPGTRLTVT.

The V call is TRBV6-6, the J call TRBJ1-5, with a possible D match to TRBD1 (6 bases). Trimming took off 8 bases at V and 4 bases at J, with 12 bases between the two ends. Per germline, CDR1 MNHNY and CDR2 SVGAGI (reference sequence). The CDR3 extends over 13 amino acids. CDR3 coding DNA: TGTGCCAGCGAGGGGGGGGCAAATCAGCCCCAGCATTTT. This translates into CASEGGANQPQHF.

The CDR3 region is CASRLAGSYEQYF. CDR3 nucleotide sequence: TGTGCCAGTAGACTAGCGGGGAGCTACGAGCAGTACTTC. The chain couples TRBV19 to TRBJ2-7; 10 bases map to TRBD2. The CDR3 covers 13 residues. V lost 6 bases, J lost 3 bases, and 2 bases stayed unmatched. The germline gives CDR1 LNHDA, CDR2 SQIVND (reference sequence).